This T cell receptor beta chain emerged from a study of T cells in Graves' hyperthyroidism and ophthalmopathy. Germline assignment: CDR1 SGHRS and CDR2 YFSETQ. V gave up 0 bases and J gave up 4 bases, with 8 bases separating them. The CDR3 sequence is 13 residues long. This clonotype was seen only a few times. No antigen is known for it. Extraction of PBMCs used roughly 10 ml of fresh peripheral blood. The CDR3 regions of TCR beta were amplified from RNA transcripts. TCR CDR3 regions were first amplified by RT-PCR with HTBI primers. TCRdb reanalysed the multiplex PCR reads using MiXCR and keeps one entry per CDR3 protein. The table includes hundreds of thousands of distinct CDR3 sequences, about 16% detected once. Overall study findings and caveats: A model of 13 V-J features distinguished ophthalmopathy from stable hyperthyroidism.

This receptor was identified in a woman aged 25 to 39 with Graves' hyperthyroidism. This chain uses TRBV5-1 with TRBJ2-7; D remains unclear. Material: blood. CDR3 in amino acids: CASSLALGYEQYF. The CDR3 region has the DNA TGCGCCAGCAGCTTGGCCCTCGGGTACGAGCAGTACTTC.